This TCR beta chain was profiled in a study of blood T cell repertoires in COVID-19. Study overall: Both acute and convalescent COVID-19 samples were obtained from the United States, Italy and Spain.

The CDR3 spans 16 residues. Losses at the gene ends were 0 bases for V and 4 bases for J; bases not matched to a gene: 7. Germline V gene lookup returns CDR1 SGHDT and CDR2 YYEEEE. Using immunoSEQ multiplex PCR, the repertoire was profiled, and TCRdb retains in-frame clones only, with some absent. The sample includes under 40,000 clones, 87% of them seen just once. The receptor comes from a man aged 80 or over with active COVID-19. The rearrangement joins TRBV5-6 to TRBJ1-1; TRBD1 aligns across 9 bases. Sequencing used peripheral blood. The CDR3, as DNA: TGTGCCAGCAGCTTGGGACAGGGGGTGGTAAGCACTGAAGCTTTCTTT. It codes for CASSLGQGVVSTEAFF.